The 8 T cell receptor beta chains in this list originate from one sample, sequenced in a study of CD8+ T cells in alopecia areata. Isolated RNA was reverse transcribed into cDNA used as the sequencing template. Produced via immunoSEQ multiplex PCR; TCRdb's table is partial and in-frame only. The sample gives over 150,000 clones, about 55% of which show up once; about 10% is in the top ten. The treatment denotes: oral pan-JAK inhibitor, 5-10 mg twice daily. This specimen was CD8+ T cells sorted from blood, taken at week 24, from a patient treated with tofacitinib. The receptors shown here come from a human donor with alopecia areata.

This clone has only one observation. The chain employs TRBV5-4 and TRBJ1-1; the D is unclear. The V gene lost 2 bases and the J gene lost 1 base, with 9 bases spanning the gap. Germline CDR1 reads SGHNT; CDR2 reads YYREEE (reference sequence). The CDR3 has 14 residues. The CDR3 DNA is TGTGCCAGCAGCTTCGGAAAATCGAACACTGAAGCTTTCTTT. Protein: CASSFGKSNTEAFF.

The chain couples TRBV29-1 to TRBJ1-2; the D gene is possibly TRBD1 (6 bases). Germline lookup yields CDR1 SQVTM and CDR2 ANQGSEA. V was trimmed by 6 bases and J by 8 bases, leaving 13 bases between them. CDR3 length: 11 amino acids. CDR3 amino acids: CSVGDTRGYTF. CDR3 DNA sequence: TGCAGCGTCGGGGACACCCGAGGCTACACCTTC. Full variable domain (remainder filled in from reference TRBV29-1 and TRBJ1-2): SAVISQKPSRDICQRGTSLTIQCQVDSQVTMMFWYRQQPGQSLTLIATANQGSEATYESGFVIDKFPISRPNLTFSTLTVSNMSPEDSSIYLCSVGDTRGYTFGSGTRLTVV.

The chain recombines TRBV4-3 with TRBJ2-5, with a tentative D call TRBD1 (5 bases). Trimming left V 3 bases short and J 2 bases short, with 7 bases between. Germline lookup yields CDR1 LGHNA and CDR2 YSLEER. This CDR3 has 13 residues. CDR3 in DNA: TGCGCCAGCAGCCACCGACAGCAAGAGACCCAGTACTTC. It translates to CASSHRQQETQYF.

The chain carries TRBV2 and TRBJ2-7, with D possibly being TRBD2 (6 bases). This CDR3 is 13 amino acids long. Germline V gene lookup returns CDR1 SNHLY and CDR2 FYNNEI. Trimming pared 6 bases from V and 0 bases from J, leaving 9 bases between. The DNA for the CDR3 is TGTGCCAGCAGATCTAGCGACTCCTACGAGCAGTACTTC. Protein: CASRSSDSYEQYF.

The V and J genes are TRBV4-3 and TRBJ2-7; no clear D gene. Germline-derived CDR1 and CDR2 are LGHNA and YSLEER. Trimming removed 0 bases at V and 2 bases at J, with 11 bases between. The CDR3 contains 15 residues. CDR3 loop: CASSQDRRAAYEQYF. CDR3 nucleotides: TGCGCCAGCAGCCAAGATCGACGGGCAGCCTACGAGCAGTACTTC.

This clone was detected only a few times. The J gene is TRBJ1-5, the V gene TRBV30; 9 nucleotides match TRBD1. Germline trimming cut 3 bases from V and 6 bases from J; bases unmatched to any gene: 6. The CDR3 has 14 residues. The germline V gene encodes CDR1 GTSNPN and CDR2 SVGIG (reference sequence). CDR3 coding DNA: TGTGCCTGGAGCCTCGGGACAGGGCTTCAGCCCCAGCATTTT. It encodes CAWSLGTGLQPQHF.

The V call is TRBV28, the J call TRBJ2-5, with a tentative D call TRBD1 (5 bases). Germline V gene data show CDR1 as MDHEN and CDR2 as SYDVKM. This CDR3 is built from 14 residues. V was cut by 1 base and J by 2 bases, with 8 bases left in between. CDR3 nucleotides: TGTGCCAGCAGTTTATTACAGGAACAAGAGACCCAGTACTTC. This encodes CASSLLQEQETQYF. Drawing the rest from reference TRBV28 and TRBJ2-5, the complete variable domain is DVKVTQSSRYLVKRTGEKVFLECVQDMDHENMFWYRQDPGLGLRLIYFSYDVKMKEKGDIPEGYSVSREKKERFSLILESASTNQTSMYLCASSLLQEQETQYFGPGTRLLVL.

The chain links TRBV27 to TRBJ1-5, with D perhaps TRBD1 (5 bases). The germline V gene encodes CDR1 MNHEY and CDR2 SMNVEV (reference sequence). The CDR3 loop spans 15 amino acids. V gave up 0 bases and J gave up 3 bases, with 9 bases separating them. The CDR3 coding sequence is TGTGCCAGCAGTTTATCAGCCAGGGCCAATCAGCCCCAGCATTTT. Protein product: CASSLSARANQPQHF.